What follows are 12 T cell receptor beta chains derived from one specimen sequenced in a study of T-cell reconstitution after alpha-beta-depleted transplantation in children. Unique molecular identifiers were used to barcode this TCRbeta library. TCRdb redid the calling of the PCR reads with MiXCR, one entry per CDR3 protein. The sample has 700,000 or so distinct CDR3 sequences, 13% seen once; the top ten hold around 0.79%. The specimen was PBMCs, collected before TCRalphabeta/CD19-depleted stem cell transplant. The receptors come from a girl aged 2-10 years with congenital amegakaryocytic thrombocytopenia, due to receive a stem cell transplant.

Notes on this clonotype: A much larger clone lies a single base off, so this may be a read error. The CDR3 region is CASSQPERHPSYEQYF. Here the CDR3 DNA reads TGTGCCAGCAGCCAACCGGAACGCCACCCTAGCTACGAGCAGTACTTC. V is TRBV6-2 or TRBV6-3 and J is TRBJ2-7; D is unresolved. CDR1 and CDR2 (germline): MNHEY, SVGEGT. Deletions cut 6 bases from V and 3 bases from J, with 21 bases between. This CDR3 is 16 amino acids long.

This clonotype was observed many times. The V gene is TRBV15, the J gene TRBJ1-1, with D unclear. The length of the CDR3 is 16 residues. CDR1 and CDR2 (germline): LNHNV, YYDKDF (reference sequence). V was trimmed by 1 base and J by 0 bases, leaving 12 bases between them. DNA of the CDR3: TGTGCCACCAGCAGAGCAGGAGGTTACCTGAACACTGAAGCTTTCTTT. It is translated as CATSRAGGYLNTEAFF.

This clonotype was counted ten times or more. This chain uses TRBV10-3 with TRBJ2-4, with D unclear. From germline, CDR1 is ENHRY and CDR2 SYGVKD. V lost 11 bases and J 0 bases, leaving 11 bases between the germline ends. CDR3 size: 13 residues. CDR3 bases: TGTGCCCTCCTGGATATAGCCAAAAACATTCAGTACTTC. It yields the protein CALLDIAKNIQYF.

DNA of the CDR3: TGTGCCAGCAGCTACGGGACATACAAAGAGACCCAGTACTTC. It encodes CASSYGTYKETQYF. The chain recombines TRBV12-3 or TRBV12-4 with TRBJ2-5; D perhaps matches TRBD1 (6 bases). Trimming removed 6 bases at V and 3 bases at J, with 14 bases between. This CDR3 has 14 amino acids.

This clonotype was seen more than once but under ten times. J is TRBJ2-7 and V is TRBV5-1; the D gene is possibly TRBD1 (5 bases). Germline lookup yields CDR1 SGHRS and CDR2 YFSETQ. CDR3 length equals 14 residues. The germline V and J ends were trimmed by 1 base and 2 bases, with 10 bases remaining between them. The CDR3 is CASSLQGTAYEQYF. CDR3 nucleotide sequence: TGCGCCAGCAGCTTGCAGGGTACGGCCTACGAGCAGTACTTC.

This clonotype came up many times. The genes are TRBV20-1 and TRBJ2-1, with D unresolved. Trimming pared 0 bases from V and 3 bases from J, leaving 6 bases between. CDR3 length equals 13 residues. CDR1 and CDR2 from the germline V gene are DFQATT and SNEGSKA (reference sequence). This CDR3 is CSAREGGYNEQFF. CDR3 DNA: TGCAGTGCTAGAGAAGGCGGCTACAATGAGCAGTTCTTC.

The chain couples TRBV18 to TRBJ2-1, with 8 bases that match TRBD2. The germline V gene encodes CDR1 KGHSH and CDR2 LQKENI. After removal of 3 bases from V and 0 bases from J, the junction contained 7 bases not matched to a gene. This CDR3 contains 17 residues. DNA of the CDR3: TGTGCCAGCTCACCTAATAGCGGGACTGGCTCCTACAATGAGCAGTTCTTC. This codes for CASSPNSGTGSYNEQFF. Full variable domain (outside the CDR3, taken from reference TRBV18 and TRBJ2-1): NAGVMQNPRHLVRRRGQEARLRCSPMKGHSHVYWYRQLPEEGLKFMVYLQKENIIDESGMPKERFSAEFPKEGPSILRIQQVVRGDSAAYFCASSPNSGTGSYNEQFFGPGTRLTVL.

V usage is TRBV5-1 and J usage is TRBJ2-7, with D perhaps matching TRBD2 (6 bases). The CDR3 spans 16 residues. Trimming took off 4 bases at V and 4 bases at J, with 21 bases between the two ends. Germline V lookup: CDR1 SGHRS, CDR2 YFSETQ. CDR3 in amino acids: CASSLFTGGKGYEQYF. The CDR3 bases are TGCGCCAGCAGCCTCTTCACGGGCGGGAAAGGATACGAGCAGTACTTC.

CDR3 coding DNA: TGCAGTGCTACCCAAGGGGGGGCCGGGGAGCTGTTTTTT. Translated, it gives CSATQGGAGELFF. V and J are TRBV20-1 and TRBJ2-2; possible D gene TRBD2, 7 bases. The CDR3 length is 13 residues. V gave up 4 bases and J gave up 6 bases, with 12 bases separating them. Germline CDR1 is DFQATT and CDR2 is SNEGSKA (reference sequence).

This clonotype was recorded many times. This sequence joins TRBV20-1 and TRBJ2-1, with 7 bases lining up with TRBD1. Germline V gene data show CDR1 as DFQATT and CDR2 as SNEGSKA (reference sequence). The CDR3 has 14 residues. The V and J ends lost 4 bases and 4 bases, in that order; junction bases with no gene match: 7. The CDR3 DNA follows: TGCAGTGCTACCCGGACAGGAGAGTACAATGAGCAGTTCTTC. Translated, it gives CSATRTGEYNEQFF.

This clonotype was seen many times. V is TRBV5-1 and J is TRBJ1-5; possibly TRBD1 for D (5 bases). This CDR3 is built from 17 residues. The germline gives CDR1 SGHRS, CDR2 YFSETQ. V dropped 1 base and J dropped 0 bases, with 14 bases sitting between them. Here the CDR3 reads CASSLKQGESSNQPQHF. The CDR3 DNA sequence: TGCGCCAGCAGCTTGAAGCAGGGAGAGAGTAGCAATCAGCCCCAGCATTTT. The full variable domain, its missing parts supplied by reference TRBV5-1 and TRBJ1-5, is KAGVTQTPRYLIKTRGQQVTLSCSPISGHRSVSWYQQTPGQGLQFLFEYFSETQRNKGNFPGRFSGRQFSNSRSEMNVSTLELGDSALYLCASSLKQGESSNQPQHFGDGTRLSIL.

The sample holds a few counts of this clonotype. The V gene is TRBV5-1, the J gene TRBJ2-3; D gene unclear. The germline gives CDR1 SGHRS, CDR2 YFSETQ. The V and J ends lost 7 bases and 2 bases respectively, with 14 bases between them. The CDR3 loop spans 14 amino acids. Written as DNA, the CDR3 is TGCGCCAGCGGCGTCCATGGCATCACAGATACGCAGTATTTT. Translated: CASGVHGITDTQYF. The full variable domain, its missing parts supplied by reference TRBV5-1 and TRBJ2-3, is KAGVTQTPRYLIKTRGQQVTLSCSPISGHRSVSWYQQTPGQGLQFLFEYFSETQRNKGNFPGRFSGRQFSNSRSEMNVSTLELGDSALYLCASGVHGITDTQYFGPGTRLTVL.